This T cell receptor (beta chain) was sequenced for a study of somatic mutations in cytotoxic T cells in rheumatoid arthritis. Using immunoSEQ multiplex PCR, the repertoire was profiled, and TCRdb retains in-frame clones only, with some absent. The sample includes tens of thousands of clones, around 87% of them seen just once. This CDR3 is built from 14 residues. CDR1 is SEHNR, CDR2 FQNEAQ, per germline (reference sequence). After removal of 11 bases from V and 3 bases from J, the junction contained 8 bases not matched to a gene. V and J are TRBV7-9 and TRBJ2-5, with TRBD1 identical over 11 bases. This sequence was found in an adult with rheumatoid arthritis. Sequencing was done on a sample of CD8+ T cells sorted from blood. CDR3 in amino acids: CAVSGTGGEETQYF. CDR3 DNA: TGTGCCGTGTCCGGGACAGGGGGTGAAGAGACCCAGTACTTC.